The entry that follows covers one TCR beta chain sequence. The sample belongs to a study of blood T cell repertoires in COVID-19. Study-level background: Sites across the United States, Italy and Spain contributed samples from acute and convalescent COVID-19. PBMCs, B-cell-depleted T cells, or T cells provided the cDNA or gDNA that made up the material.

Original handling: Researchers report that nucleated cell counts were estimated from reference gene primer amplification. Assay used: immunoSEQ multiplex PCR; TCRdb lists only in-frame clones, some missing. That table furnishes V, J and clone size, whereas the DNA furnished D and trimming. The top ten clones hold about 4% of a sample with 200,000 to 250,000 clones, about 84% of them seen once. Recruitment covered over 20 US areas and drew participants whose ages spanned roughly 18 to 95 years. The TCR was taken from a young man with acute COVID-19. The specimen was PBMCs or T cells enriched from blood (not recorded which).

The CDR3: CASSSGRTGAKRGYTF. The CDR3 bases are TGTGCCAGCAGCTCCGGTCGGACAGGAGCTAAAAGGGGCTACACCTTC. The V call is TRBV7-2, the J call TRBJ1-2; 7 nucleotides match TRBD1. Germline CDR1 SGHTA, CDR2 FQGNSA. V gave up 4 bases and J gave up 8 bases; unmatched junction bases: 16. The CDR3 has 16 residues.